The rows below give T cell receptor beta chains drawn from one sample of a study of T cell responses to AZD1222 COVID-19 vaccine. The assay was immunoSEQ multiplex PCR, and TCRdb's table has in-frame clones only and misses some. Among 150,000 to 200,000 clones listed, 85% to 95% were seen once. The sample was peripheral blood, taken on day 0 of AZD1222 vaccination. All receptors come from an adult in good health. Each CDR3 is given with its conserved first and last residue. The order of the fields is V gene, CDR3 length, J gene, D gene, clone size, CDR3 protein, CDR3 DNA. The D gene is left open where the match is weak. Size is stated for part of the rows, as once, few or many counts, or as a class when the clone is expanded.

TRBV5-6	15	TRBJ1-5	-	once	CASSIQSYSNQPQHF	TGTGCCAGCAGCATACAGAGTTATAGCAATCAGCCCCAGCATTTT
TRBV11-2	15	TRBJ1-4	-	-	CASSLDGIGGRKLFF	TGTGCCAGCAGCTTAGATGGGATTGGAGGGAGAAAACTGTTTTTT
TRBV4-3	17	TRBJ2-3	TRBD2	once	CASSQGLAGASTDTQYF	TGCGCCAGCAGCCAAGGTCTAGCGGGAGCTAGCACAGATACGCAGTATTTT
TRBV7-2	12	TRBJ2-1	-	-	CASLEGGLEQFF	TGTGCCAGCTTAGAAGGGGGGCTCGAGCAGTTCTTC
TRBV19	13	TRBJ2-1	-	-	CASSLRVADEQFF	TGTGCCAGTAGTCTCCGCGTAGCCGATGAGCAGTTCTTC
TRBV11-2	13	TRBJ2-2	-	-	CASSAARGGELFF	TGTGCCAGCAGCGCGGCAAGGGGGGGGGAGCTGTTTTTT
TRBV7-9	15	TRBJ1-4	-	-	CASSDGAYSSEKLFF	TGTGCCAGCAGCGACGGGGCCTACTCGAGCGAAAAACTGTTTTTT
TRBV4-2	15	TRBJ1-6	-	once	CASSQDGRVNSPLHF	TGTGCCAGCAGCCAAGACGGCAGGGTTAATTCACCCCTCCACTTT
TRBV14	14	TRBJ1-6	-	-	CASSQVGYNSPLHF	TGTGCCAGCAGCCAAGTCGGCTATAATTCACCCCTCCACTTT
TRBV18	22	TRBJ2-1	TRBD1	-	CASSHSAGRGTGVAPHYNEQFF	TGTGCCAGCTCACACTCGGCAGGAAGGGGGACAGGGGTTGCCCCGCACTACAATGAGCAGTTCTTC
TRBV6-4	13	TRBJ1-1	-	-	CASSEEVNTEAFF	TGTGCCAGCAGTGAGGAGGTGAACACTGAAGCTTTCTTT
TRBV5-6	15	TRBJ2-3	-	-	CASSRDADFTDTQYF	TGTGCCAGCAGCCGGGATGCCGATTTCACAGATACGCAGTATTTT
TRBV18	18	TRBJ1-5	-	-	CASSPQPSRRGVNQPQHF	TGTGCCAGCTCACCACAACCTAGCCGCCGCGGGGTCAATCAGCCCCAGCATTTT
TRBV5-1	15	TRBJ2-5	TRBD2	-	CASSPGLAGVETQYF	TGCGCCAGCAGCCCGGGACTAGCGGGAGTGGAGACCCAGTACTTC
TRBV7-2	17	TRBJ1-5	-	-	CASSLEEGRLGNQPQHF	TGTGCCAGCAGCTTAGAAGAGGGAAGGCTCGGCAATCAGCCCCAGCATTTT
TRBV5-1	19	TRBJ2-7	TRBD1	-	CASSKRTGGTFANFGEQYF	TGCGCCAGCAGCAAGAGGACAGGGGGCACTTTCGCGAATTTCGGCGAGCAGTACTTC
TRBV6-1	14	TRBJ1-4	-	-	CASSEGGMDEKLFF	TGTGCCAGCAGTGAAGGAGGGATGGACGAAAAACTGTTTTTT
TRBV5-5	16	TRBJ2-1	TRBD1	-	CASTRSRTGELNEQFF	TGTGCCAGCACCCGATCCCGTACAGGGGAATTGAATGAGCAGTTCTTC
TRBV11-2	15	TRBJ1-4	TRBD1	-	CASSPGQGAYEKLFF	TGTGCCAGCAGCCCCGGACAGGGGGCGTATGAAAAACTGTTTTTT
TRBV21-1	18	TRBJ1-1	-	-	CASSKWARGFCCDTEAFF	TGTGCCAGCAGCAAATGGGCCAGGGGTTTTTGTTGCGACACTGAAGCTTTCTTT
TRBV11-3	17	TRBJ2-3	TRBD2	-	CASSLGIGGRSPDTQYF	TGTGCCAGCAGCTTAGGCATAGGCGGGAGGAGCCCAGATACGCAGTATTTT
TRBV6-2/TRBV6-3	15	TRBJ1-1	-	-	CASSSPGHLNTEAFF	TGTGCCAGCAGTTCACCGGGACACCTGAACACTGAAGCTTTCTTT
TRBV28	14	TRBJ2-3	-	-	CASSFGRSTDTQYF	TGTGCCAGCAGTTTTGGGCGGAGCACAGATACGCAGTATTTT
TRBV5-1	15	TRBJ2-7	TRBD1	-	CASSLGTGYLYEQYF	TGCGCCAGCAGCTTGGGGACAGGGTACCTCTACGAGCAGTACTTC
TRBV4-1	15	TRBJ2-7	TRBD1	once	CASSTDRARGYEQYF	TGCGCCAGCAGCACGGACAGGGCGAGAGGCTACGAGCAGTACTTC
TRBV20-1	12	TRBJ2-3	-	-	CSASVAGPAQYF	TGCAGTGCTAGTGTGGCGGGCCCGGCGCAGTATTTT
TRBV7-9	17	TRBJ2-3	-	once	CASSLSVAVSSTDTQYF	TGTGCCAGCAGCTTATCCGTCGCGGTTTCTAGCACAGATACGCAGTATTTT
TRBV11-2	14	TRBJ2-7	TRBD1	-	CASSLSQGAYEQYF	TGTGCCAGCAGCTTGTCCCAGGGGGCCTACGAGCAGTACTTC
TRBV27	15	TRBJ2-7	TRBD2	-	CASSPGLAGDYEQYF	TGTGCCAGCAGTCCAGGACTAGCGGGGGACTACGAGCAGTACTTC
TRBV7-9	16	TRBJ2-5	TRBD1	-	CASSSSGTGYQETQYF	TGTGCCAGCAGCTCCTCCGGGACAGGATACCAAGAGACCCAGTACTTC
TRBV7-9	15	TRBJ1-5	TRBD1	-	CASSLAGGLNQPQHF	TGTGCCAGCAGCTTAGCAGGGGGCCTCAATCAGCCCCAGCATTTT
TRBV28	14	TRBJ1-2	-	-	CASGLGGLHYGYTF	TGTGCCAGCGGACTCGGGGGGCTGCACTATGGCTACACCTTC
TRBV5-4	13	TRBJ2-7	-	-	CASSLGSTYEQYF	TGTGCCAGCAGCTTGGGCAGTACCTACGAGCAGTACTTC
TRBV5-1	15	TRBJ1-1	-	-	CASSLEGGMNTEAFF	TGCGCCAGCAGCTTGGAGGGTGGTATGAACACTGAAGCTTTCTTT
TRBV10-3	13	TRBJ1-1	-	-	CAITRSTGSEAFF	TGTGCCATCACTCGATCCACAGGGTCTGAAGCTTTCTTT
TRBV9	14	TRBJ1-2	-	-	CASSVGRANYGYTF	TGTGCCAGCAGCGTGGGCAGAGCTAACTATGGCTACACCTTC
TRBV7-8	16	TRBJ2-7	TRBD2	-	CASSGGTSGSYYEQYF	TGTGCCAGCAGCGGGGGAACTAGCGGGAGCTACTACGAGCAGTACTTC
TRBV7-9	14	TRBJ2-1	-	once	CASSPKQGSHEQFF	TGTGCCAGCAGCCCGAAACAGGGATCGCATGAGCAGTTCTTC
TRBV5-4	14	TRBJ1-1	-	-	CASSLPDENTEAFF	TGTGCCAGCAGCTTGCCGGACGAGAACACTGAAGCTTTCTTT
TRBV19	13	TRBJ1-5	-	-	CASSIGRNQPQHF	TGTGCCAGTAGTATTGGAAGGAATCAGCCCCAGCATTTT
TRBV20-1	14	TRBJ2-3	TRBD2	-	CSASSSGLTDTQYF	TGCAGTGCTAGTTCTAGCGGGCTCACAGATACGCAGTATTTT
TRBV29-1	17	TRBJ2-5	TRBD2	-	CSVHKREAAWQRFAQYF	TGCAGCGTTCACAAGCGGGAGGCCGCTTGGCAAAGGTTCGCCCAGTACTTC
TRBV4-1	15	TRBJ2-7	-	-	CASSQDDELSYEQYF	TGCGCCAGCAGCCAAGATGATGAGCTTTCCTACGAGCAGTACTTC
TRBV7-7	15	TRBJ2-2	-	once	CASSQTGPGSGELFF	TGTGCTAGCAGCCAGACGGGGCCCGGGTCCGGGGAGCTGTTTTTT
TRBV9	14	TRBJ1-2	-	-	CASSPRSLGPGYTF	TGTGCCAGCAGCCCCCGGTCGCTGGGACCTGGCTACACCTTC
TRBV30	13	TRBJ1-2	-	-	CAWRAPGQHGYTF	TGTGCCTGGAGAGCCCCGGGCCAACATGGCTACACCTTC
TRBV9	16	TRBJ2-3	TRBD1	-	CASSVGQGGRTDTQYF	TGTGCCAGCAGCGTAGGACAGGGGGGACGCACAGATACGCAGTATTTT
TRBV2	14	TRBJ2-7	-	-	CASSDPWKIYEQYF	TGTGCCAGCAGTGACCCCTGGAAAATCTACGAGCAGTACTTC
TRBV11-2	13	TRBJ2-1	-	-	CASRAVGGGEQFF	TGTGCCAGCAGGGCGGTGGGGGGCGGTGAGCAGTTCTTC
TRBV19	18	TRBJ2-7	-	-	CASSIDHVSSLSMGEQYF	TGTGCCAGTAGTATAGATCATGTTAGCAGCCTAAGTATGGGCGAGCAGTACTTC
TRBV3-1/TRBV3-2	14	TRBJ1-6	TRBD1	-	CASSQGQGNSPLHF	TGTGCCAGCAGCCAAGGACAGGGAAATTCACCCCTCCACTTT
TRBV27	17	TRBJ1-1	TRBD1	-	CASTLGPFRGQNTEAFF	TGTGCCAGCACCTTAGGGCCGTTCAGGGGGCAAAACACTGAAGCTTTCTTT
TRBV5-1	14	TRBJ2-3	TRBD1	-	CASSTRGSTDTQYF	TGCGCCAGCTCAACCAGGGGGAGCACAGATACGCAGTATTTT
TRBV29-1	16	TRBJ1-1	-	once	CSADSGGAYLNTEAFF	TGCAGCGCCGACTCGGGGGGCGCTTACCTGAACACTGAAGCTTTCTTT
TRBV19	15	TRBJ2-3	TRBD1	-	CASSIGQGVTDTQYF	TGTGCCAGTAGTATAGGACAGGGCGTCACAGATACGCAGTATTTT
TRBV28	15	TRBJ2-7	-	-	CASRNWQGGVYEQYF	TGTGCCAGCAGAAACTGGCAGGGCGGGGTATACGAGCAGTACTTC
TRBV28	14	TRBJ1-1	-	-	CASSSASLNTEAFF	TGTGCCAGCAGTTCCGCCAGCTTAAACACTGAAGCTTTCTTT
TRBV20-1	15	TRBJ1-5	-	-	CSASIQGTKGQPQHF	TGCAGTGCTAGTATCCAGGGGACAAAAGGGCAGCCCCAGCATTTT
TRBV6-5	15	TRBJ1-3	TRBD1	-	CASRTNRGTGNTIYF	TGTGCCAGCAGGACGAACAGGGGGACTGGAAACACCATATATTTT